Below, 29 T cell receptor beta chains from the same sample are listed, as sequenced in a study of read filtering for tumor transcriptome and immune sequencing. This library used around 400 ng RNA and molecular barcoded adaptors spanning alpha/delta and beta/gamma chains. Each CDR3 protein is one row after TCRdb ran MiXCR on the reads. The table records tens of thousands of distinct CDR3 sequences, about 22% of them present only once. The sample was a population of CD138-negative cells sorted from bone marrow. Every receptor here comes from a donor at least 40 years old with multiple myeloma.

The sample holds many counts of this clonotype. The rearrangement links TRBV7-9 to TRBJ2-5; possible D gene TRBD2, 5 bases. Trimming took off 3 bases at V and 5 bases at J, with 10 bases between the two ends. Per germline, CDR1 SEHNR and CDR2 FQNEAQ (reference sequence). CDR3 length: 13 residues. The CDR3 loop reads CASSFIGGETQYF. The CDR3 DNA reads TGTGCCAGCAGCTTCATCGGCGGGGAGACCCAGTACTTC.

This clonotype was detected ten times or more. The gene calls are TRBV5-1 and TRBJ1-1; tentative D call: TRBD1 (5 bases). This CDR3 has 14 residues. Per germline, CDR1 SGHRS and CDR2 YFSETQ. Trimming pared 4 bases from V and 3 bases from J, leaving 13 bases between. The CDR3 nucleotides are TGCGCCAGCAGCCTTAGTGGGGGGGACACTGAAGCTTTCTTT. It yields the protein CASSLSGGDTEAFF.

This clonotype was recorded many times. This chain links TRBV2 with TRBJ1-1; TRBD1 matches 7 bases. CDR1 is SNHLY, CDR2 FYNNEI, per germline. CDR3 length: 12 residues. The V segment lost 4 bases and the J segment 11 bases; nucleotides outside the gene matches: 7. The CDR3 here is CASSGRQGLAFF. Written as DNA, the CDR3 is TGTGCCAGCAGTGGGAGACAGGGATTGGCTTTCTTT.

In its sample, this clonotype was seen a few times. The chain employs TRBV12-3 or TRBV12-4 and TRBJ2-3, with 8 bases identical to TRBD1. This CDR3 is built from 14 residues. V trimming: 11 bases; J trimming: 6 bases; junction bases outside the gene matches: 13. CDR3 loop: CADTGTGSSDTQYF. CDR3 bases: TGTGCCGACACCGGGACAGGATCATCCGATACGCAGTATTTT.

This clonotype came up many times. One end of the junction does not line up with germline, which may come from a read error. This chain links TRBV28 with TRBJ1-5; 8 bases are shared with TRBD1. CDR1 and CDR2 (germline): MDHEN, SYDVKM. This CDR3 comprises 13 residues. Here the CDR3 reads CASSWGRQGSEDF. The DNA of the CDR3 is TGTGCCAGCAGTTGGGGGCGACAGGGGAGTGAGGATTTT.

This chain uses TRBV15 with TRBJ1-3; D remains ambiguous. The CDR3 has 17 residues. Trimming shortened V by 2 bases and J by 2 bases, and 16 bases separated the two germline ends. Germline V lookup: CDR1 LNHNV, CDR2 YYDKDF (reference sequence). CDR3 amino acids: CATSRNRLASPGNTIYF. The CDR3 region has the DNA TGTGCCACCAGCAGAAATCGGCTCGCCTCGCCTGGAAACACCATATATTTT.

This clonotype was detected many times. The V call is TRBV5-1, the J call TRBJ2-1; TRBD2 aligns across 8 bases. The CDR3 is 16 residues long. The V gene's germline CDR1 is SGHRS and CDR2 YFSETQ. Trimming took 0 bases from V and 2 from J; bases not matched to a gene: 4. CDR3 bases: TGCGCCAGCAGCTTGGCCGGGGGGGGAGCCTACAATGAGCAGTTCTTC. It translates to CASSLAGGGAYNEQFF. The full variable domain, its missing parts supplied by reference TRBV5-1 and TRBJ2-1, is KAGVTQTPRYLIKTRGQQVTLSCSPISGHRSVSWYQQTPGQGLQFLFEYFSETQRNKGNFPGRFSGRQFSNSRSEMNVSTLELGDSALYLCASSLAGGGAYNEQFFGPGTRLTVL.

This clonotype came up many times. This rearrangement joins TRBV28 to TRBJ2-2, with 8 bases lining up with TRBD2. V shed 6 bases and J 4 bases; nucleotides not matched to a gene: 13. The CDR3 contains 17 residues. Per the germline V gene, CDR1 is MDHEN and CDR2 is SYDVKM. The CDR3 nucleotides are TGTGCCAGCAGCGGGGGGGGGACAACATCAATCACCGGGGAGCTGTTTTTT. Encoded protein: CASSGGGTTSITGELFF.

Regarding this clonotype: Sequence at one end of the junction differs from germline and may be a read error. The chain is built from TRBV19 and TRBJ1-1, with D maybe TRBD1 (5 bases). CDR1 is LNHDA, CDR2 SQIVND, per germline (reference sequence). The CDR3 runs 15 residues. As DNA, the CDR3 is TGTGCCAGCAGTAAGGGGAGAAGCATGGACACTGAAGCTTTCTTT. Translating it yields CASSKGRSMDTEAFF.

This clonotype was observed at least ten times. The CDR3 loop is CASSPQGAEQYF. CDR3 bases: TGTGCCAGCTCACCACAGGGTGCCGAGCAGTACTTC. The chain links TRBV18 to TRBJ2-7; no firm D call. Looked up from germline, CDR1 is KGHSH and CDR2 is LQKENI. The CDR3 contains 12 residues. V lost 1 base, J lost 6 bases, and 7 bases lay in between. The full variable domain, rest sourced from reference TRBV18 and TRBJ2-7, is NAGVMQNPRHLVRRRGQEARLRCSPMKGHSHVYWYRQLPEEGLKFMVYLQKENIIDESGMPKERFSAEFPKEGPSILRIQQVVRGDSAAYFCASSPQGAEQYFGPGTRLTVT.

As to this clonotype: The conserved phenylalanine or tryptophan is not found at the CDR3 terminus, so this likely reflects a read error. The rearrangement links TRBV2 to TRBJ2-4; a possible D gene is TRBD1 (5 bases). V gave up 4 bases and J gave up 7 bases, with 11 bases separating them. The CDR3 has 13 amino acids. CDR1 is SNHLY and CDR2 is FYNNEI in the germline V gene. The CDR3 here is CASSVGLWNIQYS. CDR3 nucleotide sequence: TGTGCCAGCAGTGTGGGGCTTTGGAACATTCAGTACTCC.

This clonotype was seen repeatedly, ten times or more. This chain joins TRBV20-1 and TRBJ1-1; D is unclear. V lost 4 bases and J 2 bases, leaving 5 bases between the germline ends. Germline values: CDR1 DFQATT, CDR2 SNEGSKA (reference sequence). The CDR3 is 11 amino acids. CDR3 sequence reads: CSAKFNTEAFF. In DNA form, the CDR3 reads TGCAGTGCTAAGTTTAACACTGAAGCTTTCTTT.

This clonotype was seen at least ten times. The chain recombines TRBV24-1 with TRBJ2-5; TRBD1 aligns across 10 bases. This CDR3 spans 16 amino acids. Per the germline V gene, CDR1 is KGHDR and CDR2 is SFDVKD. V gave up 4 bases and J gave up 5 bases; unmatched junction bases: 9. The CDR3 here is CATSDPGTGVGETQYF. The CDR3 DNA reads TGTGCCACCAGTGACCCCGGGACAGGGGTAGGGGAGACCCAGTACTTC.

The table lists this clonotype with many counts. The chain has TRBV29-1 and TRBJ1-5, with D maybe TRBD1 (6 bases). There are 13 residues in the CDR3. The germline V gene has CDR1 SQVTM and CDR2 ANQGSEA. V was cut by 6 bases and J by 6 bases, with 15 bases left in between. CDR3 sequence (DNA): TGCAGCGTAAATACAGGGATCGGTCAGCCCCAGCATTTT. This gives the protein CSVNTGIGQPQHF.

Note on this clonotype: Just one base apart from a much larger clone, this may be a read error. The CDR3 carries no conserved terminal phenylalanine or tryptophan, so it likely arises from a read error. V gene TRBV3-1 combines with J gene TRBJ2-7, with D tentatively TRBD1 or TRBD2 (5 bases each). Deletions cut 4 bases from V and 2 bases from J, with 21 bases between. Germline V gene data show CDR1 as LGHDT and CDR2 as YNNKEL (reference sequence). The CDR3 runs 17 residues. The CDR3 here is CASSPPIGDPRTYEQYL. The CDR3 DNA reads TGTGCCAGCAGCCCCCCAATCGGGGACCCAAGAACCTACGAGCAGTACCTC.

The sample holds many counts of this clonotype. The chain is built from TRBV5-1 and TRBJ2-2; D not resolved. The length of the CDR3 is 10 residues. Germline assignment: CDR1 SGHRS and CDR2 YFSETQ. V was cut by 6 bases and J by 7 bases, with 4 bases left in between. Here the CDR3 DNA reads TGCGCCAGCAAAGGCGGGGAGCTGTTTTTT. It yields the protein CASKGGELFF.

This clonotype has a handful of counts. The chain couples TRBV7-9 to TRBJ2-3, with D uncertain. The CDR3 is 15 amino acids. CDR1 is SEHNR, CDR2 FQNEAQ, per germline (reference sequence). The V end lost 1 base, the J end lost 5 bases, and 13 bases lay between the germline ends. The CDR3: CASSLVADWGDTQYF. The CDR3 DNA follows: TGTGCCAGCAGCTTAGTGGCAGACTGGGGAGATACGCAGTATTTT.

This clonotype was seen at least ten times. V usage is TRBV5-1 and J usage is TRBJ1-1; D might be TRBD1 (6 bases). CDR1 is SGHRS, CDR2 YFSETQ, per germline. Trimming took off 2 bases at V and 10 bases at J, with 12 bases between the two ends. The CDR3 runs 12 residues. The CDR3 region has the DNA TGCGCCAGCAGCTTCGACAGGAGCCGAGCTTTCTTT. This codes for CASSFDRSRAFF.

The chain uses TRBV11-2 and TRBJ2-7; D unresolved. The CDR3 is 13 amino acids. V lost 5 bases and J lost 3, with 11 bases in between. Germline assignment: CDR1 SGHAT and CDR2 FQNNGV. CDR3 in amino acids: CASSPPGHYEQYF. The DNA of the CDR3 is TGTGCCAGCAGCCCGCCCGGCCACTACGAGCAGTACTTC. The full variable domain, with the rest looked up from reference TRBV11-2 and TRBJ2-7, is EAGVAQSPRYKIIEKRQSVAFWCNPISGHATLYWYQQILGQGPKLLIQFQNNGVVDDSQLPKDRFSAERLKGVDSTLKIQPAKLEDSAVYLCASSPPGHYEQYFGPGTRLTVT.

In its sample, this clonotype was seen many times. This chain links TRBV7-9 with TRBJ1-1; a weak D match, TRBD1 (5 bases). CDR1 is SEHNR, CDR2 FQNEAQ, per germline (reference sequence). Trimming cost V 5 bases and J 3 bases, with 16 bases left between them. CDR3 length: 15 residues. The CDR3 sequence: CASSPRVPGDTEAFF. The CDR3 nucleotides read TGTGCCAGCAGCCCCAGGGTCCCGGGAGACACTGAAGCTTTCTTT.

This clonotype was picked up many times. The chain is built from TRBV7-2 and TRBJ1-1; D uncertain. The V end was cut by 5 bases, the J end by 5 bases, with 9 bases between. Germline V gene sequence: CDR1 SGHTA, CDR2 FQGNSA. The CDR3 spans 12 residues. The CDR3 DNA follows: TGTGCCAGCAGCCTTACGTGGACTGAAGCTTTCTTT. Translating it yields CASSLTWTEAFF. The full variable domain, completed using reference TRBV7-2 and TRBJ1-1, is GAGVSQSPSNKVTEKGKDVELRCDPISGHTALYWYRQSLGQGLEFLIYFQGNSAPDKSGLPSDRFSAERTGGSVSTLTIQRTQQEDSAVYLCASSLTWTEAFFGQGTRLTVV.

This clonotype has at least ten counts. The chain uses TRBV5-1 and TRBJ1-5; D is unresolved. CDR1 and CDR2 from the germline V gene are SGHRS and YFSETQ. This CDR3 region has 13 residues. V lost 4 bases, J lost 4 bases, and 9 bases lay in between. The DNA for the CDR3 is TGCGCCAGCAGCACCGGGATGAATCAGCCCCAGCATTTT. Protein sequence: CASSTGMNQPQHF. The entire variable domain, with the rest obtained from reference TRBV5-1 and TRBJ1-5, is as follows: KAGVTQTPRYLIKTRGQQVTLSCSPISGHRSVSWYQQTPGQGLQFLFEYFSETQRNKGNFPGRFSGRQFSNSRSEMNVSTLELGDSALYLCASSTGMNQPQHFGDGTRLSIL.

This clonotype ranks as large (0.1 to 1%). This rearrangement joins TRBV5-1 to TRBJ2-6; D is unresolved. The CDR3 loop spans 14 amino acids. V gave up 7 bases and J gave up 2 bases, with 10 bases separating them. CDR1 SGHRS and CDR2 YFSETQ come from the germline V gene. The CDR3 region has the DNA TGCGCCAGCCTCCAAGGCCCTGGGGCCAACGTCCTGACTTTC. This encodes CASLQGPGANVLTF.

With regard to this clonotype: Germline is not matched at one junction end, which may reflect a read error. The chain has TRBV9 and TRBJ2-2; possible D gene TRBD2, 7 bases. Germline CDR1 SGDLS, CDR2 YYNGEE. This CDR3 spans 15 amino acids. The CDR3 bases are TGTGCCAGCAGCACCGCAGGGGTTCACAGCGGGGAGTTGTTTTTT. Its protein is CASSTAGVHSGELFF. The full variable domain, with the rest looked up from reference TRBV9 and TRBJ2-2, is DSGVTQTPKHLITATGQRVTLRCSPRSGDLSVYWYQQSLDQGLQFLIQYYNGEERAKGNILERFSAQQFPDLHSELNLSSLELGDSALYFCASSTAGVHSGELFFGEGSRLTVL.

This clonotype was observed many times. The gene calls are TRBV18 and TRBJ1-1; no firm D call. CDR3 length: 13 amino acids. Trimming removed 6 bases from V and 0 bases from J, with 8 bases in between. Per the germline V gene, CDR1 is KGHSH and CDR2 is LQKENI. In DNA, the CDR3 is TGTGCCAGCTCCCCCGCCATGAACACTGAAGCTTTCTTT. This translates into CASSPAMNTEAFF.

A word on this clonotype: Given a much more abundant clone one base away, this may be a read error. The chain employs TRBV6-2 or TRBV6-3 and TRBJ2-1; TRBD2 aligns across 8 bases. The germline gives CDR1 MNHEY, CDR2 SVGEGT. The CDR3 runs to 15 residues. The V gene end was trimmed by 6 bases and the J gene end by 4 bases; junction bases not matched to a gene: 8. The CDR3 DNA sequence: TGTGCCAGCAGACCAGCGGGGGTGATATACAATGAGCAGTTCTTC. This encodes CASRPAGVIYNEQFF.

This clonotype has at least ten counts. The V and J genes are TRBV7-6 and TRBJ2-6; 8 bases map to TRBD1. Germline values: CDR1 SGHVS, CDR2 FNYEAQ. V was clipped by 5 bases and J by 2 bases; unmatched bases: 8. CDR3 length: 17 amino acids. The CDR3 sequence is CASSVQGGITGANVLTF. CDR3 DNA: TGTGCCAGCAGCGTACAGGGGGGCATAACTGGGGCCAACGTCCTGACTTTC.

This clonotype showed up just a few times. CDR3 sequence: CASSPQRERQAFYGYTF. For the CDR3, the DNA is TGTGCCAGCTCACCACAAAGAGAGAGACAGGCATTCTATGGCTACACCTTC. The chain uses TRBV18 and TRBJ1-2; possibly TRBD1 for D (6 bases). This CDR3 has 17 residues. Germline CDR1 KGHSH, CDR2 LQKENI. The V end lost 1 base, the J end lost 4 bases, and 19 bases lay between the germline ends.

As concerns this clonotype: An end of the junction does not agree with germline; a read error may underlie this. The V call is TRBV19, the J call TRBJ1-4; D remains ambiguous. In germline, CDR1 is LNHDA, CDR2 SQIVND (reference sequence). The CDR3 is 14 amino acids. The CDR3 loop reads CASLGWEPNGKLLF. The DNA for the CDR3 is TGTGCCAGTCTCGGGTGGGAACCTAATGGAAAACTGCTTTTT.